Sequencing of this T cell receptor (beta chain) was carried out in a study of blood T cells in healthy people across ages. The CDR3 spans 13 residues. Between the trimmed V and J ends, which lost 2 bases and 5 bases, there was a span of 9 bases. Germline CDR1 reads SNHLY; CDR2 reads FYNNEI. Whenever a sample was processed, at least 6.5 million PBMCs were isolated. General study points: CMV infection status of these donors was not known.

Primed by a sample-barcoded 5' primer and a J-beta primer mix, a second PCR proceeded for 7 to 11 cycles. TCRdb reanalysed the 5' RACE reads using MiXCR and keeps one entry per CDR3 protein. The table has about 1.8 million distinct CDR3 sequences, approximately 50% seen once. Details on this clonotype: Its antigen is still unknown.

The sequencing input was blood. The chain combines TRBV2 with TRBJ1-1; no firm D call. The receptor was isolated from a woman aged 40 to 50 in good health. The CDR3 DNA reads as TGTGCCAGCAGTGAAACAAGAGTGACTGAAGCTTTCTTT. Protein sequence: CASSETRVTEAFF.